The 13 T cell receptor beta chains below all came from one sample that was sequenced in a study of T cell repertoires in cytomegalovirus infection. TCRdb itself ran the reads through MiXCR, one entry per CDR3 protein. The table lists just over 150,000 distinct CDR3 sequences, around 20% of them singletons. The sample taken for sequencing was PBMCs. These receptor sequences come from a human donor in good health (CMV status not recorded). Some clones in this sample may be carry-over from other donors' samples.

The chain is built from TRBV11-1 and TRBJ2-3; 12 bases agree with TRBD2. CDR3 length equals 16 residues. The germline V gene encodes CDR1 SGHAT and CDR2 FQDESV (reference sequence). V shed 5 bases, J shed 9 bases, and the junction held 12 bases outside the gene matches. This CDR3 reads CASSPGISTSGRTQYF. CDR3 DNA: TGTGCCAGCAGCCCGGGGATCTCTACTAGCGGGAGGACGCAGTATTTT.

The chain couples TRBV2 to TRBJ1-5, with D possibly matching TRBD1 (5 bases). The CDR3 contains 14 residues. Germline CDR1 reads SNHLY; CDR2 reads FYNNEI. V shed 6 bases and J shed 5 bases, with 14 bases lying between them. Written as DNA, the CDR3 is TGTGCCAGCAGAAAGGACATCACCCATCAGCCCCAGCATTTT. Amino acids: CASRKDITHQPQHF. Full variable domain (missing parts from reference TRBV2 and TRBJ1-5): EPEVTQTPSHQVTQMGQEVILRCVPISNHLYFYWYRQILGQKVEFLVSFYNNEISEKSEIFDDQFSVERPDGSNFTLKIRSTKLEDSAMYFCASRKDITHQPQHFGDGTRLSIL.

This clonotype was counted a few times. One end of the junction does not line up with germline, which may come from a read error. The chain couples TRBV7-3 to TRBJ2-5, with 7 bases lining up with TRBD2. CDR1 SGHTA and CDR2 FQGTGA come from the germline V gene. This CDR3 is 12 amino acids long. CDR3 sequence reads: CASRRGEGPLEF. The CDR3 DNA is TGTGCCAGCCGCCGGGGGGAGGGCCCCCTCGAATTC.

This clonotype was seen only a few times. V and J are TRBV7-9 and TRBJ2-1, with TRBD2 matching over 13 bases. J lost 5 bases, V lost 5 bases, and 9 bases had no gene match. From germline, CDR1 is SEHNR and CDR2 FQNEAQ (reference sequence). This CDR3 region has 17 residues. CDR3 coding DNA: TGTGCCAGCAGCCTTCCGGGACTAGCGGGGTCCCACAATGAGCAGTTCTTC. Translating it yields CASSLPGLAGSHNEQFF.

This clonotype turned up a few times. V is TRBV28 and J is TRBJ1-5; possibly TRBD1 for D (5 bases). This CDR3 has 13 residues. V dropped 4 bases and J dropped 9 bases, with 13 bases sitting between them. Germline lookup yields CDR1 MDHEN and CDR2 SYDVKM. The CDR3 nucleotides are TGTGCCAGCAGTTCGGGACCGCTACTGCCCCAGCATTTT. It specifies CASSSGPLLPQHF.

The sample holds many counts of this clonotype. This sequence joins TRBV7-2 and TRBJ2-5; the D gene is possibly TRBD1 (6 bases). Looked up from germline, CDR1 is SGHTA and CDR2 is FQGNSA. The CDR3 is made up of 14 amino acids. V gave up 5 bases and J gave up 5 bases, with 15 bases separating them. This chain's CDR3 is CASSDSGTQETQYF. In DNA, the CDR3 is TGTGCCAGCAGCGACTCCGGGACACAGGAGACCCAGTACTTC.

Many counts were recorded for this clonotype. This chain links TRBV7-2 with TRBJ2-2; D gene uncertain. Trimming removed 3 bases from V and 2 bases from J, with 13 bases in between. The germline gives CDR1 SGHTA, CDR2 FQGNSA. The CDR3 consists of 16 residues. CDR3 sequence: CASSFRVMFNTGELFF. The CDR3 nucleotides read TGTGCCAGCAGCTTTCGGGTCATGTTTAACACCGGGGAGCTGTTTTTT.

V is TRBV5-1 and J is TRBJ1-1; possible D gene TRBD1, 5 bases. The CDR3 sequence is 16 residues long. The germline V gene has CDR1 SGHRS and CDR2 YFSETQ. The V and J ends lost 3 bases and 1 base respectively, with 16 bases between them. CDR3 amino acids: CASSSGAGLSNTEAFF. DNA of the CDR3: TGCGCCAGCAGCTCTGGCGCGGGGCTCTCGAACACTGAAGCTTTCTTT. Together with reference TRBV5-1 and TRBJ1-1, the CDR3 gives the full variable domain: KAGVTQTPRYLIKTRGQQVTLSCSPISGHRSVSWYQQTPGQGLQFLFEYFSETQRNKGNFPGRFSGRQFSNSRSEMNVSTLELGDSALYLCASSSGAGLSNTEAFFGQGTRLTVV.

The chain employs TRBV6-6 and TRBJ1-2; no definite D call. The CDR3 is 13 amino acids. The germline V and J ends were trimmed by 4 bases and 8 bases, with 14 bases remaining between them. Germline V gene data show CDR1 as MNHNY and CDR2 as SVGAGI (reference sequence). The CDR3 here is CASSLGLADGYTF. For the CDR3, the DNA is TGTGCCAGCAGTTTGGGCCTCGCGGACGGCTACACCTTC.

This sequence joins TRBV4-3 and TRBJ2-1, with 11 bases identical to TRBD1. The CDR3 covers 16 residues. Germline trimming cut 0 bases from V and 4 bases from J; bases unmatched to any gene: 2. CDR1 is LGHNA, CDR2 YSLEER, per germline. This chain's CDR3 is CASSQDGQGAYNEQFF. The CDR3 DNA is TGCGCCAGCAGCCAAGACGGACAGGGGGCTTACAATGAGCAGTTCTTC.

V usage is TRBV4-1 and J usage is TRBJ1-1; a possible D gene is TRBD1 (5 bases). The V gene's germline CDR1 is MGHRA and CDR2 YSYEKL. This CDR3 comprises 11 residues. Trimming left V 5 bases short and J 8 bases short, with 9 bases between. For the CDR3, the DNA is TGCGCCAGCAGCGGGGCCCAAGAAGCTTTCTTT. This translates into CASSGAQEAFF.

This clonotype has only a few counts. The chain carries TRBV6-5 and TRBJ1-1, with D maybe TRBD1 (6 bases). Germline V CDR1 and CDR2: MNHEY, SVGAGI. Trimming left V 2 bases short and J 0 bases short, with 7 bases between. The CDR3 extends over 14 amino acids. The CDR3: CASSYGGLNTEAFF. The CDR3 bases are TGTGCCAGCAGTTACGGGGGCCTGAACACTGAAGCTTTCTTT.

V and J are TRBV11-2 and TRBJ2-7, with a weak D call TRBD2 (5 bases). The CDR3 consists of 13 residues. V lost 5 bases, J lost 0 bases, and 8 bases lay in between. Germline CDR1 and CDR2: SGHAT and FQNNGV. In DNA, the CDR3 is TGTGCCAGCAGCAAAGCGGACTCCTACGAGCAGTACTTC. It specifies CASSKADSYEQYF.